This entry lists 8 T cell receptor beta chains sequenced from one sample in a study of cytomegalovirus exposure and HLA in healthy donors. Use of 60 Vbeta and 13 Jbeta primers characterized the PCR. The repertoire was sequenced with immunoSEQ multiplex PCR; TCRdb's copy has only in-frame clones and lacks some. This table holds approximately 140,000 clones, around four fifths found once. The sample was PBMCs. Every receptor here comes from a boy aged 2-15 years in good health and CMV-seronegative.

The chain recombines TRBV9 with TRBJ2-3; D possibly corresponds to TRBD1 (5 bases). Germline V gives CDR1 SGDLS, CDR2 YYNGEE. The V end lost 0 bases, the J end lost 2 bases, and 10 bases lay between the germline ends. CDR3 length: 15 residues. The CDR3 loop is CASSVGVTVTDTQYF. CDR3 DNA: TGTGCCAGCAGCGTAGGAGTGACAGTCACAGATACGCAGTATTTT.

The rearrangement uses TRBV29-1 and TRBJ1-1, with 8 bases lining up with TRBD1. Germline lookup yields CDR1 SQVTM and CDR2 ANQGSEA. The CDR3 runs to 15 residues. J gave up 4 bases and V 7 bases, and 14 bases lay outside the gene matches. CDR3 amino acids: CSAINPQGGGTEAFF. For the CDR3, the DNA is TGCAGCGCTATAAACCCACAGGGGGGTGGCACTGAAGCTTTCTTT.

Written as DNA, the CDR3 is TGTGCCAGCAGTTCCGGACAGCCGAACACTGAAGCTTTCTTT. Translated, it gives CASSSGQPNTEAFF. The chain is built from TRBV6-6 and TRBJ1-1; possible D gene TRBD1, 6 bases. The CDR3 sequence is 14 residues long. Trimming took 4 bases from V and 1 from J, leaving 10 bases between them. Germline CDR1 reads MNHNY; CDR2 reads SVGAGI (reference sequence).

The table lists this clone with a count of one. The chain has TRBV19 and TRBJ1-6; TRBD1 matches at 9 bases. J was trimmed by 10 bases and V by 0 bases; bases with no gene match: 7. The CDR3 totals 16 residues. Looked up from germline, CDR1 is LNHDA and CDR2 is SQIVND (reference sequence). CDR3 in DNA: TGTGCCAGTAGTATAGATTCGACAGGGGGATACTCACCCCTCCACTTT. This codes for CASSIDSTGGYSPLHF.

The chain recombines TRBV5-6 with TRBJ2-2, with D possibly TRBD2 on 6 matching bases. Trimming shortened V by 3 bases and J by 1 base, and 13 bases separated the two germline ends. CDR3 length: 16 amino acids. CDR1 SGHDT and CDR2 YYEEEE come from the germline V gene. CDR3 region: CASSWGVSGNTGELFF. The CDR3 DNA is TGTGCCAGCAGCTGGGGGGTGAGCGGGAACACCGGGGAGCTGTTTTTT. Complete variable domain (other parts from reference TRBV5-6 and TRBJ2-2): DAGVTQSPTHLIKTRGQQVTLRCSPKSGHDTVSWYQQALGQGPQFIFQYYEEEERQRGNFPDRFSGHQFPNYSSELNVNALLLGDSALYLCASSWGVSGNTGELFFGEGSRLTVL.

This sequence joins TRBV7-9 and TRBJ2-1; 7 positions agree with TRBD1. This CDR3 has 16 amino acids. The V and J ends lost 0 bases and 1 base, in that order; junction bases with no gene match: 3. CDR1 is SEHNR and CDR2 is FQNEAQ in the germline V gene (reference sequence). The CDR3 DNA follows: TGTGCCAGCAGCTTAGCGGCAGGGGGATCCTACAATGAGCAGTTCTTC. Protein: CASSLAAGGSYNEQFF.

The rearrangement links TRBV7-9 to TRBJ2-7; no reliable D call. Germline lookup yields CDR1 SEHNR and CDR2 FQNEAQ (reference sequence). The CDR3 consists of 14 residues. Trimming removed 1 base at V and 3 bases at J, with 10 bases between. The CDR3 sequence is CASSLGPGSYEQYF. The DNA of the CDR3 is TGTGCCAGCAGCTTAGGTCCAGGTAGCTACGAGCAGTACTTC.

This chain links TRBV10-2 with TRBJ2-5; D may be TRBD2 (7 bases). This CDR3 comprises 14 residues. CDR1 and CDR2 from the germline V gene are WSHSY and SAAADI. The germline V and J ends were trimmed by 7 bases and 1 base, with 13 bases remaining between them. CDR3 DNA sequence: TGCGCCAGCAATAGGGGGGGCCCCCAAGAGACCCAGTACTTC. Residues: CASNRGGPQETQYF.